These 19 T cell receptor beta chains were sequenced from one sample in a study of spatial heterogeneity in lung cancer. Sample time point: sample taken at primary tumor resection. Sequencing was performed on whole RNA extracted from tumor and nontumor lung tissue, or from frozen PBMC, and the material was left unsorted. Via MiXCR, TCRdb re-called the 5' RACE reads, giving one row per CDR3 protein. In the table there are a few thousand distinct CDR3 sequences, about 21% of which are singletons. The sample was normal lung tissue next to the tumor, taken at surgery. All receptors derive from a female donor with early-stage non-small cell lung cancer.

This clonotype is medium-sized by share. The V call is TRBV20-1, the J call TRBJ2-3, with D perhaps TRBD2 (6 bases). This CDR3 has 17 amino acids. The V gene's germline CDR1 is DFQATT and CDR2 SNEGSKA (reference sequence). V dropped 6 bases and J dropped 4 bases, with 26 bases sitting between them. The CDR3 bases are TGCAGTGCCAAAAATTTACGTACGGGGGTTTTTGCAGATACGCAGTATTTT. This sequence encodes CSAKNLRTGVFADTQYF.

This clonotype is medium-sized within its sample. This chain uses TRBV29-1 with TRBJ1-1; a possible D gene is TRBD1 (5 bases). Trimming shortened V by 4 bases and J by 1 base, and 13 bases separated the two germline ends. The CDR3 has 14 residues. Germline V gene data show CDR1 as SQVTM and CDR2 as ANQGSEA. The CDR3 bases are TGCAGCGTTGTCCTTAGGGGAGGGAACACTGAAGCTTTCTTT. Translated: CSVVLRGGNTEAFF.

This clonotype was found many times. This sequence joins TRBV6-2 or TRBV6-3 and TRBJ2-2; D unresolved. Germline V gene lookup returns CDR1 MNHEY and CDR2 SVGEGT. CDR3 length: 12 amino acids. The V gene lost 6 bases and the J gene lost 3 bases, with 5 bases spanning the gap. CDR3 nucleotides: TGTGCCAGCAGCTCCTACACCGGGGAGCTGTTTTTT. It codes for CASSSYTGELFF.

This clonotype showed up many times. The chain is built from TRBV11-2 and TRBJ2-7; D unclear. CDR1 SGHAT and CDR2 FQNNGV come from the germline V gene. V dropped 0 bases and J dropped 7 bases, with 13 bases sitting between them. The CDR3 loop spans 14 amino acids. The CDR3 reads CASSLDRSPAEQYF. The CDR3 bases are TGTGCCAGCAGCTTAGATCGATCCCCCGCTGAGCAGTACTTC.

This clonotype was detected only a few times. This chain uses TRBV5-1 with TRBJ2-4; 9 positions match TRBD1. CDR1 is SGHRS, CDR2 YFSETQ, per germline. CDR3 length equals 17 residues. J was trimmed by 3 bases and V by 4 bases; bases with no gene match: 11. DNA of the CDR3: TGCGCCAGCAGCGACATGGTCGGGACAGGGCTCAAAAACATTCAGTACTTC. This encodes CASSDMVGTGLKNIQYF.

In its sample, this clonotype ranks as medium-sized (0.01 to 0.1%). The CDR3 sequence: CASQFADTQYF. The CDR3 DNA follows: TGTGCCAGCCAATTCGCAGATACGCAGTATTTT. The V call is TRBV27, the J call TRBJ2-3; D gene unclear. There are 11 residues in the CDR3. Trimming pared 8 bases from V and 4 bases from J, leaving 7 bases between. Germline CDR1 and CDR2: MNHEY and SMNVEV (reference sequence).

CDR3 region: CSARSGTSGEFSSYEQYF. The CDR3 coding sequence is TGCAGTGCTAGGTCCGGGACTAGCGGAGAATTTAGCTCCTACGAGCAGTACTTC. V gene TRBV20-1 combines with J gene TRBJ2-7; TRBD2 matches 11 bases. The CDR3 length is 18 residues. The junction had 13 bases not matched to a gene; V was cut back by 3 bases and J by 0 bases. Germline values: CDR1 DFQATT, CDR2 SNEGSKA (reference sequence).

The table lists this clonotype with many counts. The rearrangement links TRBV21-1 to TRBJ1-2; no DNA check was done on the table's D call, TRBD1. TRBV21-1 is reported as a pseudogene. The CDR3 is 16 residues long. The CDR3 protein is CASSKGQEIFNYGYTF. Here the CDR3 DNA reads TGTGCCAGCAGCAAGGGACAGGAGATCTTTAACTATGGCTACACCTTC.

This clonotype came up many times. The DNA of the CDR3 is TGTGCCAGCAGCTACTTGGGCCGAACCTACGAGCAGTACTTC. Encoded protein: CASSYLGRTYEQYF. The chain couples TRBV7-2 to TRBJ2-7; D uncertain. V was shortened by 4 bases and J by 2 bases, with 12 bases between the two germline ends. Germline values: CDR1 SGHTA, CDR2 FQGNSA. The CDR3 spans 14 residues.

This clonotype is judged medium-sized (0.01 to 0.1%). CDR3 nucleotides: TGTGCCATCAGTGAGTCGATGTCAGCTGGGGCCAACGTCCTGACTTTC. This codes for CAISESMSAGANVLTF. The chain carries TRBV10-3 and TRBJ2-6, with D unclear. Trimming took off 0 bases at V and 2 bases at J, with 8 bases between the two ends. Germline V gene data show CDR1 as ENHRY and CDR2 as SYGVKD. The CDR3 is made up of 16 amino acids.

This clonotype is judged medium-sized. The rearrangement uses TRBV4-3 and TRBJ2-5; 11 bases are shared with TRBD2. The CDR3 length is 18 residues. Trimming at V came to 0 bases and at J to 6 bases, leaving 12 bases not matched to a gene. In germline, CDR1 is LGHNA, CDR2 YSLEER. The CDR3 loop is CASSQDLGILAGGQTQYF. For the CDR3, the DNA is TGCGCCAGCAGCCAAGATCTTGGTATCCTAGCGGGGGGTCAGACCCAGTACTTC.

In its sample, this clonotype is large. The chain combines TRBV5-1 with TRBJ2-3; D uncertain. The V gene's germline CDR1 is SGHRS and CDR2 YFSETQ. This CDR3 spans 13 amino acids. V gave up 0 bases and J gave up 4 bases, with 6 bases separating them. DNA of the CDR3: TGCGCCAGCAGCTTGGTGTCCGCAGATACGCAGTATTTT. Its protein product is CASSLVSADTQYF.

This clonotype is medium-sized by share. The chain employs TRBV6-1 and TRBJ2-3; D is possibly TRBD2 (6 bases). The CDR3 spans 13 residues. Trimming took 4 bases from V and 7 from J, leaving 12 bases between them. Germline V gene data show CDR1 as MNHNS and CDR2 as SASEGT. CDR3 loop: CASSADGGYTQYF. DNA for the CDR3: TGTGCCAGCAGTGCCGACGGGGGTTATACGCAGTATTTT.

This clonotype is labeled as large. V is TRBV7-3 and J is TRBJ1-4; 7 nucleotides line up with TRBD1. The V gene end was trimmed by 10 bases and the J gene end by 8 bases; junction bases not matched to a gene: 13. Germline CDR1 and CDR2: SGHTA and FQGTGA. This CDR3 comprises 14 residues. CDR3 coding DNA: TGTGCCAACGACGACAGGGCCTCCCAGGAAAAACTGTTTTTT. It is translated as CANDDRASQEKLFF.

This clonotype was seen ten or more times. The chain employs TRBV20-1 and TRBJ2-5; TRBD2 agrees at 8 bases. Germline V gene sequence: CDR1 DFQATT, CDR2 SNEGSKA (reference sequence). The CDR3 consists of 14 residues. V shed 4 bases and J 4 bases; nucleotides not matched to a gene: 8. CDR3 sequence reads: CSAKRLARGETQYF. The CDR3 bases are TGCAGTGCTAAGCGACTAGCGAGGGGAGAGACCCAGTACTTC.

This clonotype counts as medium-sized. CDR3: CASGLAGASYEQYF. The CDR3 DNA sequence: TGTGCCAGTGGACTAGCGGGAGCCTCCTACGAGCAGTACTTC. This chain uses TRBV27 with TRBJ2-7, with 13 bases matching TRBD2. With 9 bases clipped from V and 0 bases from J, the junction kept 2 bases outside the gene matches. CDR3 length equals 14 residues. Germline V CDR1 and CDR2: MNHEY, SMNVEV (reference sequence).

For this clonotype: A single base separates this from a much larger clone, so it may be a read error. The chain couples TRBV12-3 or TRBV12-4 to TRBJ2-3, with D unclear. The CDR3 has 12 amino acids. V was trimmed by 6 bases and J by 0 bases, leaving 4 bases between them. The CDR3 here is CASRASTDTQYF. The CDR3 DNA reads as TGTGCCAGCAGGGCAAGCACAGATACGCAGTATTTT.

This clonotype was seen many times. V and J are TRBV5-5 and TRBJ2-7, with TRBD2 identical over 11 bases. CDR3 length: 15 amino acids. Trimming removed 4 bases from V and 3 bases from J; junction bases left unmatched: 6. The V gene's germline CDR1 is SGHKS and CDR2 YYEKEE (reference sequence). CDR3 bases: TGTGCCAGCAGCCTGATAACTAGCGGGAGCTACGAGCAGTACTTC. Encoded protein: CASSLITSGSYEQYF.

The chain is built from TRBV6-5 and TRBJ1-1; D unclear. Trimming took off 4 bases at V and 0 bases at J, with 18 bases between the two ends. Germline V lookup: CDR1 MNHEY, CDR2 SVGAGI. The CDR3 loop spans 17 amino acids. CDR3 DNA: TGTGCCAGCAGTTCCCTACGGACGGCGATCATGAACACTGAAGCTTTCTTT. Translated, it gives CASSSLRTAIMNTEAFF.